The rows below give T cell receptor beta chains drawn from one sample of a study of T-cell reconstitution after alpha-beta-depleted transplantation in children. MiXCR was run by TCRdb on the PCR reads, yielding one entry per CDR3 protein. Here the sample spans around 400,000 distinct CDR3 sequences, 9.5% to 13% being singletons. The specimen was PBMCs from the stem cell graft donor, collected from the stem cell graft. The receptors shown here come from a human donor who donated a stem cell graft to a child with acute myeloid leukemia. Both conserved end residues are part of each CDR3. A D gene is named only where the DNA matches it firmly. A clone size is listed for some rows: how often the clone was seen (once, few, many), or a class if it is expanded.

CDR3nt | CDR3aa | v_gene | d_gene | abundance | j_gene
TGTGCCAGCAGCCGACCGAACACTGAAGCTTTCTTT | CASSRPNTEAFF | TRBV6-5 | . | few | TRBJ1-1
TGTGCCATCAGTGCAGACGCTAACTATGGCTACACCTTC | CAISADANYGYTF | TRBV10-3 | . | . | TRBJ1-2
TGTGCCAGCAGCTCGAAGGAGAGCGCAGCGAGCACTGAAGCTTTCTTT | CASSSKESAASTEAFF | TRBV7-9 | . | . | TRBJ1-1
TGTGCCAGCAGTTTAGGAACATTCTACGAGCAGTACTTC | CASSLGTFYEQYF | TRBV12-3/TRBV12-4 | . | many | TRBJ2-7
TGTGCCAGAGCCCCGGGACTAGCGGGAACCGGGGAGCTGTTTTTT | CARAPGLAGTGELFF | TRBV12-3/TRBV12-4 | TRBD2 | few | TRBJ2-2
TGTGCCAGCAGCTTAACAGCGGAGGAAAAACTGTTTTTT | CASSLTAEEKLFF | TRBV5-6 | . | many | TRBJ1-4
TGTGCCAGCAGCCAAGATTGGGCAGGGGGCAACCTAGATGGCGGGGAGCTGTTTTTT | CASSQDWAGGNLDGGELFF | TRBV4-2 | TRBD1 | few | TRBJ2-2
TGTGCCAGCAGTTATCTGACAGGACCCTACAATGAGCAGTTCTTC | CASSYLTGPYNEQFF | TRBV12-3/TRBV12-4 | . | few | TRBJ2-1
TGCGCCAGCAGTGTGATGGGGGCTAACAATCAGCCCCAGCATTTT | CASSVMGANNQPQHF | TRBV10-2 | . | . | TRBJ1-5
TGTGCCATCAGTGATACGAAGGGACAGGGAGTGAAGACCCAGTACTTC | CAISDTKGQGVKTQYF | TRBV10-3 | TRBD1 | many | TRBJ2-5
TGTGCCAGCAGTTTGCCGCGTATCTCTGGGGCCAACGTCCTGACTTTC | CASSLPRISGANVLTF | TRBV28 | . | few | TRBJ2-6
TGTGCCAGCTGCCCTGGGGGGTACGAGCAGTACTTC | CASCPGGYEQYF | TRBV7-2 | . | many | TRBJ2-7
TGTGCCAGCAGTGAAGCGGAACGGAATCAGCCCCAGCATTTT | CASSEAERNQPQHF | TRBV2 | . | . | TRBJ1-5
TGTGCCAGCAGTCTTCGGGGCGTTTACAATGAGCAGTTCTTC | CASSLRGVYNEQFF | TRBV12-3/TRBV12-4 | . | few | TRBJ2-1
TGCAGTGCAGACAGGGGGCCCGGGGAGCTGTTTTTT | CSADRGPGELFF | TRBV20-1 | TRBD1 | many | TRBJ2-2
TGTGCCAGCAGTTACCGGGGACTAGCGGGAGGCCCCGAGCAGTACTTC | CASSYRGLAGGPEQYF | TRBV6-2/TRBV6-3 | TRBD2 | . | TRBJ2-7
TGTGCCAGCAGTACACGACTAGCGAGACAAGAGACCCAGTACTTC | CASSTRLARQETQYF | TRBV12-3/TRBV12-4 | TRBD2 | few | TRBJ2-5